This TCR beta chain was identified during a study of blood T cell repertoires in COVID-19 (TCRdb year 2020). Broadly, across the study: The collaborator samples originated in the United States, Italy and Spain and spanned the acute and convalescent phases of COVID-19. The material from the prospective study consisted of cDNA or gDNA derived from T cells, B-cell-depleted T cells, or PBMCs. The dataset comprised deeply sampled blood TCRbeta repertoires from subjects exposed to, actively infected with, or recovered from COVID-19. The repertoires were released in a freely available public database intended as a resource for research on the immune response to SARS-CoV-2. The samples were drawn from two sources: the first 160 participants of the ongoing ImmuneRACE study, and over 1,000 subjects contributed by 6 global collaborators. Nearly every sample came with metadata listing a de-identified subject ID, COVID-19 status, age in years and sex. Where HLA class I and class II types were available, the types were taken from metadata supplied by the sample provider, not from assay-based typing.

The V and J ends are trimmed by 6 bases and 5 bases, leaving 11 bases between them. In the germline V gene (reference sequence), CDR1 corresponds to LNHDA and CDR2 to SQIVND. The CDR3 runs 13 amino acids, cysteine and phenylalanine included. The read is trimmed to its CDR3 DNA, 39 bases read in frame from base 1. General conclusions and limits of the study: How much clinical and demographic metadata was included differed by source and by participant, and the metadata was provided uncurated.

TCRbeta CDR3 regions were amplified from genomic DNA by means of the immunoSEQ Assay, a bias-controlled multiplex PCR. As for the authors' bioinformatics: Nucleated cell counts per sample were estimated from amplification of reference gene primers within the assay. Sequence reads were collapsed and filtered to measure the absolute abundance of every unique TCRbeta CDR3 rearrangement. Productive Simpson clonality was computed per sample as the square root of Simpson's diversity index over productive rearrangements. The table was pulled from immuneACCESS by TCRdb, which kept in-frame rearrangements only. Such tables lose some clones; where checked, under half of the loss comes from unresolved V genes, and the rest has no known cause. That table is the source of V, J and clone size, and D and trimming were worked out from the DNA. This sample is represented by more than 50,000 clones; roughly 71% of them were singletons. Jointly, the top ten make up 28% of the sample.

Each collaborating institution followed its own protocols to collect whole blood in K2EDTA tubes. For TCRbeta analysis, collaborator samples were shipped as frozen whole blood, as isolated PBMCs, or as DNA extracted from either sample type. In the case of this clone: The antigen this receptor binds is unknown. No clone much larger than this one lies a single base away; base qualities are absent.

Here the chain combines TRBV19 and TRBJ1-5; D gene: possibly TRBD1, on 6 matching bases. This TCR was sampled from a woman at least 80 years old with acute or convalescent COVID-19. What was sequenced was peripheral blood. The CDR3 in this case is CASSRGGDQPQHF. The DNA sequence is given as TGTGCCAGTAGCCGGGGGGGCGATCAGCCCCAGCATTTT.